This paragraph covers one T cell receptor (beta chain) sequence. Its antigen is as yet unknown. It was 5'RACE with constant-segment primers that produced the TCR alpha and TCR beta cDNA libraries, which carried sample barcodes and UMIs. TCRdb reanalysed the 5' RACE reads using MiXCR and keeps one entry per CDR3 protein. The sample shows roughly 280,000 distinct CDR3 sequences, around 15% of them seen only once. Per the germline V gene, CDR1 is SEHNR and CDR2 is FQNEAQ (reference sequence). This CDR3 spans 15 amino acids. The V and J ends lost 5 bases and 6 bases, in that order; junction bases with no gene match: 6. This entry belongs to a study of T-cell memory formation after mild COVID-19. The study, taken as a whole, reports: Certain responding clones were present in pre-infection memory, suggesting participation of cross-reactive memory. Day 15 to 85 contracting clones showed balanced CD4/CD8; day 15 to 37 expanders favored CD4+.

This receptor was taken from a young man who had mild COVID-19 (a few samples of this study predate the infection). Cell type and time point are not known. Sequenced: PBMCs or a T cell subset sorted from them (not recorded which). J is TRBJ1-4 and V is TRBV7-9; 10 nucleotides line up with TRBD1. The CDR3 coding sequence is TGTGCCAGCAGCAAGAGGACAGGGGGAGATGAAAAACTGTTTTTT. Translation gives CASSKRTGGDEKLFF.